Here is one TCR beta chain with its context. The repertoire was sequenced with immunoSEQ multiplex PCR; TCRdb's copy has only in-frame clones and lacks some. This table has some 350,000 clones, over 75% appearing once. The data are from a study of blood T cell repertoires in COVID-19. Study at large: COVID-19 samples collected from the United States, Italy and Spain covered acute and convalescent phases.

Germline V lookup: CDR1 LGHDT, CDR2 YNNKEL (reference sequence). V lost 4 bases, J lost 2 bases, and 2 bases stayed unmatched. CDR3 length: 15 amino acids. Recovered Cohort 3 donors showed two negative PCRs, clearance, or symptom resolution. Sequenced material: PBMCs or T cells enriched from blood (not recorded which). The TCR sequence derives from a woman in her 30s who had recovered from COVID-19. The chain recombines TRBV3-1 (or the pseudogene TRBV3-2) with TRBJ2-3; 11 nucleotides align to TRBD2. The CDR3 nucleotides read TGTGCCAGCAGCCCTAGCGGGGGGCCCACAGATACGCAGTATTTT. Amino acid sequence: CASSPSGGPTDTQYF.